These T cell receptor beta chains were read from a single sample in a study of post-analysis software for immune sequencing data. TCRdb reprocessed the PCR reads via MiXCR and lists one record per CDR3 protein. This repertoire shows about 460,000 distinct CDR3 sequences, around 40% found once; its top ten account for around an eighth. What was sequenced was blood. The source of these receptors is a girl between 5 and 17 years old with multiple sclerosis. CDR3s include the opening cysteine and the closing phenylalanine or tryptophan. Fields, in order: V gene, clone size, J gene, D gene, CDR3 protein, CDR3 DNA. A D gene is named only where the DNA matches it firmly. Where a row states a size, it is once, few, many or the class of an expanded clone; other rows omit it.

>TRBV7-3|-|TRBJ2-1|TRBD1
CASSRGTGAYNEQFF
TGTGCCAGCAGCCGAGGGACAGGGGCCTACAATGAGCAGTTCTTC
>TRBV10-3|-|TRBJ2-3|TRBD2
CAISELTSGKSTDTQYF
TGTGCCATCAGTGAACTGACTAGCGGGAAGAGCACAGATACGCAGTATTTT
>TRBV29-1|few|TRBJ1-2|TRBD1
CSVEDGGRGNYGYTF
TGCAGCGTTGAAGATGGCGGCAGGGGGAACTATGGCTACACCTTC
>TRBV20-1|once|TRBJ1-4|-
CSASRGGRGRDEKLFF
TGCAGTGCTAGCCGAGGAGGACGTGGTCGAGATGAAAAACTGTTTTTT
>TRBV20-1|-|TRBJ2-7|-
CSARDRGGLPYEQYF
TGCAGTGCTAGAGATAGGGGGGGACTTCCCTACGAGCAGTACTTC
>TRBV5-5|-|TRBJ2-3|-
CASSPGNTDTQYF
TGTGCCAGCAGCCCCGGAAACACAGATACGCAGTATTTT
>TRBV12-3/TRBV12-4|-|TRBJ2-5|TRBD1
CASSMTGDETQYF
TGTGCCAGCAGCATGACAGGGGATGAGACCCAGTACTTC
>TRBV6-2/TRBV6-3|few|TRBJ1-2|-
CASSYSNPWGYGYTF
TGTGCCAGCAGTTACTCCAATCCATGGGGCTATGGCTACACCTTC
>TRBV6-4|-|TRBJ2-5|TRBD2
CASSEYGLAVSYNEQYF
TGTGCCAGCAGTGAATACGGACTAGCGGTCTCCTACAATGAGCAGTACTTC
>TRBV7-9|-|TRBJ2-7|TRBD1
CASSLGTVNYEQYF
TGTGCCAGCAGCCTCGGGACAGTGAATTACGAGCAGTACTTC
>TRBV28|-|TRBJ2-5|-
CASAGTTMPETQYF
TGTGCCAGCGCCGGGACAACTATGCCAGAGACCCAGTACTTC
>TRBV15|-|TRBJ2-3|TRBD2
CATSRGTSTEADTQYF
TGTGCCACCAGCAGAGGGACTAGTACGGAGGCAGATACGCAGTATTTT
>TRBV5-1|-|TRBJ2-3|-
CASSLSQTTDTQYF
TGCGCCAGCAGCTTGTCCCAGACCACAGATACGCAGTATTTT
>TRBV20-1|-|TRBJ2-7|TRBD2
CSASSSGRRYEQYF
TGCAGTGCTTCCTCTAGCGGGAGACGGTACGAGCAGTACTTC
>TRBV7-9|-|TRBJ2-4|-
CASSLRTIGQYF
TGTGCCAGCAGCCTAAGGACCATCGGGCAGTACTTC
>TRBV7-9|few|TRBJ2-3|TRBD2
CASSLTSGYTDTQYF
TGTGCCAGCAGCTTGACTAGCGGATACACAGATACGCAGTATTTT
>TRBV9|-|TRBJ1-1|-
CASTGHENTEAFF
TGTGCCAGCACCGGACACGAGAACACTGAAGCTTTCTTT
>TRBV7-2|-|TRBJ2-1|-
CASSLAYKGNEQFF
TGTGCCAGCAGCTTAGCGTATAAGGGAAATGAGCAGTTCTTC